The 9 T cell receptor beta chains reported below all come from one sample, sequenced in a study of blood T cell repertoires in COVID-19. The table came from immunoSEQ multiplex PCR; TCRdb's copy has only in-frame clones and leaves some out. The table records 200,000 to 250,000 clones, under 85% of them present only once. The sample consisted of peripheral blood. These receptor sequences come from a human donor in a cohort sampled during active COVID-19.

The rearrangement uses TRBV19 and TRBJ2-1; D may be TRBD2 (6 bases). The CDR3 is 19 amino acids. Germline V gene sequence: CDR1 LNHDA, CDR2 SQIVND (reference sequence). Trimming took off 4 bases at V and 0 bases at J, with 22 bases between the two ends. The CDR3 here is CASSTTPTRLVRSYNEQFF. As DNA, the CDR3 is TGTGCCAGTAGTACGACCCCGACCCGACTAGTACGCTCCTACAATGAGCAGTTCTTC.

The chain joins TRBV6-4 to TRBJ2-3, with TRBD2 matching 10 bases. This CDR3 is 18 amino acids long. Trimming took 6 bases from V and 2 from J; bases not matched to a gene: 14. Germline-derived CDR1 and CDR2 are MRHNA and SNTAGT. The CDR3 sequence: CASSRNWLAGDPTDTQYF. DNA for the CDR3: TGTGCCAGCAGCCGAAATTGGCTAGCGGGAGACCCCACAGATACGCAGTATTTT.

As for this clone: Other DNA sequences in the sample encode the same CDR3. The CDR3 coding sequence is TGTGCCAGTAGTGCGACAGGCGGCAATCAGCCCCAGCATTTT. Translated, it gives CASSATGGNQPQHF. V and J are TRBV19 and TRBJ1-5; possible D gene TRBD1, 6 bases. This CDR3 has 14 amino acids. CDR1 and CDR2 (germline): LNHDA, SQIVND (reference sequence). V was shortened by 5 bases and J by 2 bases, with 10 bases between the two germline ends.

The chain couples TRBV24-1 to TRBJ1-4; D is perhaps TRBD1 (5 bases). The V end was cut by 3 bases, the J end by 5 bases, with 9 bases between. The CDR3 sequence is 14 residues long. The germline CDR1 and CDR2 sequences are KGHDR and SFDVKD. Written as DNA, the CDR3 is TGTGCCACCAGTGATGGACACAGGAATGAAAAACTGTTTTTT. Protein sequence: CATSDGHRNEKLFF.

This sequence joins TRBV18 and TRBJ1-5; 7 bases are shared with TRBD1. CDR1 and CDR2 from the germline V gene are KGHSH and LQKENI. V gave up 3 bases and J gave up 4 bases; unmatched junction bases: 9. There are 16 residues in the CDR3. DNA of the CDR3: TGTGCCAGCTCACCGAAGCAGGGACAGAGGAATCAGCCCCAGCATTTT. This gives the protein CASSPKQGQRNQPQHF.

As DNA, the CDR3 is TGTGCCAGCAGCGTAGATTGGGGACAGGGTCGCAATCAGCCCCAGCATTTT. This sequence encodes CASSVDWGQGRNQPQHF. This chain links TRBV9 with TRBJ1-5; 9 bases are shared with TRBD1. Germline assignment: CDR1 SGDLS and CDR2 YYNGEE. The CDR3 spans 17 residues. V lost 0 bases to trimming and J lost 2 bases; unmatched junction nucleotides: 6. The whole variable domain, filled in from reference TRBV9 and TRBJ1-5, reads DSGVTQTPKHLITATGQRVTLRCSPRSGDLSVYWYQQSLDQGLQFLIQYYNGEERAKGNILERFSAQQFPDLHSELNLSSLELGDSALYFCASSVDWGQGRNQPQHFGDGTRLSIL.

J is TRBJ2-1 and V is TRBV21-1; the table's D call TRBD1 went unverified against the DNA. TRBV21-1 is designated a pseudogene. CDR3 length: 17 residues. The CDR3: CASSKGPDRPSYNEQFF. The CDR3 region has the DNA TGTGCCAGCAGCAAGGGGCCGGACAGACCATCCTACAATGAGCAGTTCTTC.

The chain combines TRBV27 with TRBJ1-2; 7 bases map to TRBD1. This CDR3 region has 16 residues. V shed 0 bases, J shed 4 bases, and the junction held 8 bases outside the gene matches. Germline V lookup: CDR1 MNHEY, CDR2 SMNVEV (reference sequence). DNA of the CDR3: TGTGCCAGCAGTTTATCGTTTTTCACAGGGGTCTATGGCTACACCTTC. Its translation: CASSLSFFTGVYGYTF.

The CDR3: CATSDPGLAGGPPNTGELFF. The DNA of the CDR3 is TGTGCCACCAGTGATCCGGGACTAGCGGGAGGGCCCCCGAACACCGGGGAGCTGTTTTTT. V gene TRBV24-1 combines with J gene TRBJ2-2, with 16 bases identical to TRBD2. The CDR3 totals 20 residues. Germline CDR1 reads KGHDR; CDR2 reads SFDVKD. With V trimmed by 3 bases and J by 0 bases, 6 bases remained unmatched.